This entry describes one T cell receptor beta chain. Its cognate antigen is unknown. Deletions cut 0 bases from V and 5 bases from J, with 11 bases between. CDR3 length: 15 residues. Germline V gene data show CDR1 as SGHRS and CDR2 as YFSETQ. The sample belongs to a study of shared clonotypes between healthy human individuals. Study summary: Per donor, three plates held CD4 naive cells, three held CD4 memory, two held CD8 naive and one held CD8 memory. Study-wide results and limits: Rarefaction demonstrated incomplete sorted-subset sequencing despite large depth.

Each subset's genomic DNA was split evenly across several immunoSEQ plates. Clones were sequenced by immunoSEQ multiplex PCR, and TCRdb holds only the in-frame ones, with some missing. The sample shows 600,000 to 800,000 clones, 72% of them seen only once. This receptor was taken from a woman in her 30s in good health. The specimen sequenced was memory CD4+ T cells sorted from blood. The sample's subset: CD45RA-negative fraction. This chain connects TRBV5-1 to TRBJ1-4; TRBD1 might be the D (5 bases). CDR3 sequence reads: CASSLALGVNEKLFF. The CDR3 coding sequence is TGCGCCAGCAGCTTGGCCTTAGGGGTAAATGAAAAACTGTTTTTT.